One and the same sample provided the 18 T cell receptor beta chains below, sequenced in a study of shared clonotypes between healthy human individuals. The table came from immunoSEQ multiplex PCR; TCRdb's copy has only in-frame clones and leaves some out. This table has about 490,000 clones, approximately 82% appearing once. What was sequenced was PBMCs. These receptors were taken from a woman aged 40-49 years in good health. Some clones in this sample may be carry-over from other donors' samples.

The sample holds one count of this clone. The CDR3 coding sequence is TGTGCCAGCAGCCGGACAGTAGCCAAAAACATTCAGTACTTC. Translating it yields CASSRTVAKNIQYF. The chain couples TRBV28 to TRBJ2-4; D is perhaps TRBD1 (6 bases). The CDR3 has 14 amino acids. V was trimmed by 6 bases and J by 0 bases, leaving 9 bases between them. CDR1 MDHEN and CDR2 SYDVKM come from the germline V gene. Combining the CDR3 with reference TRBV28 and TRBJ2-4 gives the whole variable domain DVKVTQSSRYLVKRTGEKVFLECVQDMDHENMFWYRQDPGLGLRLIYFSYDVKMKEKGDIPEGYSVSREKKERFSLILESASTNQTSMYLCASSRTVAKNIQYFGAGTRLSVL.

This clone was detected only a few times. The V call is TRBV30, the J call TRBJ2-3; D gene uncertain. Germline CDR1 is GTSNPN and CDR2 is SVGIG (reference sequence). This CDR3 spans 12 amino acids. V dropped 0 bases and J dropped 3 bases, with 4 bases sitting between them. CDR3 coding DNA: TGTGCCTGGAGTGTAAGGACAGATACGCAGTATTTT. The encoded protein is CAWSVRTDTQYF.

CDR3 protein: CASNRGQLTDTQYF. In nucleotides, the CDR3 is TGTGCCAGCAACAGGGGACAGCTCACAGATACGCAGTATTTT. The chain has TRBV6-6 and TRBJ2-3, with TRBD1 matching over 7 bases. V lost 7 bases and J lost 2; bases outside the gene matches: 6. The CDR3 has 14 residues. Germline CDR1 is MNHNY and CDR2 is SVGAGI (reference sequence).

J is TRBJ1-4 and V is TRBV6-5, with D uncertain. This CDR3 spans 14 amino acids. Looked up from germline, CDR1 is MNHEY and CDR2 is SVGAGI. Trimming removed 5 bases at V and 4 bases at J, with 11 bases between. The CDR3 DNA reads as TGTGCCAGCAGTCGACACCTATATAATGAAAAACTGTTTTTT. As protein: CASSRHLYNEKLFF.

V and J are TRBV28 and TRBJ1-3; the D is unclear. Germline assignment: CDR1 MDHEN and CDR2 SYDVKM. Trimming took 2 bases from V and 4 from J, leaving 6 bases between them. This CDR3 region has 13 residues. CDR3 sequence (DNA): TGTGCCAGCAGTTTAGGGCGGGGAAACACCATATATTTT. The encoded protein is CASSLGRGNTIYF. Full variable domain (outside the CDR3, taken from reference TRBV28 and TRBJ1-3): DVKVTQSSRYLVKRTGEKVFLECVQDMDHENMFWYRQDPGLGLRLIYFSYDVKMKEKGDIPEGYSVSREKKERFSLILESASTNQTSMYLCASSLGRGNTIYFGEGSWLTVV.

The chain couples TRBV18 to TRBJ2-5, with TRBD1 matching over 10 bases. The junction had 0 bases not matched to a gene; V was cut back by 3 bases and J by 5 bases. This CDR3 has 13 residues. The germline V gene encodes CDR1 KGHSH and CDR2 LQKENI. The DNA of the CDR3 is TGTGCCAGCTCACCGGGACAGGGGGAGACCCAGTACTTC. Its protein is CASSPGQGETQYF.

The chain carries TRBV18 and TRBJ1-2; D is perhaps TRBD1 (6 bases). V was pared by 1 base and J by 2 bases, with 8 bases between. Looked up from germline, CDR1 is KGHSH and CDR2 is LQKENI. This CDR3 spans 14 amino acids. The CDR3 loop reads CASSPQGQNYGYTF. CDR3 in DNA: TGTGCCAGCTCACCACAGGGACAAAACTATGGCTACACCTTC.

V gene TRBV4-2 combines with J gene TRBJ2-7; D unclear. Trimming left V 4 bases short and J 2 bases short, with 12 bases between. The CDR3 spans 14 residues. Germline V gene data show CDR1 as LGHNA and CDR2 as YNFKEQ. This CDR3 is CASSRKGLPYEQYF. The CDR3 DNA reads as TGTGCCAGCAGCCGCAAGGGCCTCCCCTACGAGCAGTACTTC.

The rearrangement uses TRBV27 and TRBJ2-5; the D is unclear. The CDR3 is made up of 12 amino acids. Trimming cost V 8 bases and J 3 bases, with 10 bases left between them. CDR1 MNHEY and CDR2 SMNVEV come from the germline V gene (reference sequence). The CDR3 DNA sequence: TGTGCCAGCGGTTACAATAAAGAGACCCAGTACTTC. Protein product: CASGYNKETQYF.

V usage is TRBV19 and J usage is TRBJ2-2, with 10 bases identical to TRBD1. There are 17 residues in the CDR3. After removal of 3 bases from V and 6 bases from J, the junction contained 10 bases not matched to a gene. Looked up from germline, CDR1 is LNHDA and CDR2 is SQIVND (reference sequence). DNA of the CDR3: TGTGCCAGTAGTATTACGGACAGGGGGTATTCTCCCGGGGAGCTGTTTTTT. Translated, it gives CASSITDRGYSPGELFF.

This clone has just one count. The chain carries TRBV19 and TRBJ2-7; TRBD2 aligns across 8 bases. Germline trimming cut 6 bases from V and 0 bases from J; bases unmatched to any gene: 10. The CDR3 runs 16 residues. CDR1 is LNHDA and CDR2 is SQIVND in the germline V gene (reference sequence). DNA for the CDR3: TGTGCCAGTAGACACTCGGGCGGGAGGAGCTCCTACGAGCAGTACTTC. Its translation is CASRHSGGRSSYEQYF.

The chain joins TRBV20-1 to TRBJ2-5, with 11 nucleotides matching TRBD2. The CDR3 length is 11 residues. The V segment lost 6 bases and the J segment 12 bases; nucleotides outside the gene matches: 6. Germline CDR1 DFQATT, CDR2 SNEGSKA (reference sequence). For the CDR3, the DNA is TGCAGTGCCGGCGGGACTAGCGGCGAGTACTTC. Protein: CSAGGTSGEYF.

The chain couples TRBV15 to TRBJ1-1, with 7 bases matching TRBD1. The V gene's germline CDR1 is LNHNV and CDR2 YYDKDF (reference sequence). V gave up 3 bases and J gave up 5 bases; unmatched junction bases: 3. The CDR3 extends over 13 amino acids. In DNA form, the CDR3 reads TGTGCCACCAGCAGCAGGGGGTCAACTGAAGCTTTCTTT. Translation: CATSSRGSTEAFF.

The chain has TRBV7-3 and TRBJ2-1; TRBD2 is a possible D gene (5 bases). Per the germline V gene, CDR1 is SGHTA and CDR2 is FQGTGA. V was clipped by 5 bases and J by 0 bases, with 11 bases between them. This CDR3 has 15 residues. The CDR3 region is CASSLKRSSYNEQFF. The DNA for the CDR3 is TGTGCCAGCAGCCTGAAGCGGTCCTCCTACAATGAGCAGTTCTTC.

This clone was seen only once. The rearrangement links TRBV5-4 to TRBJ1-2, with D hard to call. The CDR3 is 15 amino acids. CDR1 is SGHNT and CDR2 is YYREEE in the germline V gene (reference sequence). V was pared by 0 bases and J by 8 bases, with 17 bases between. The DNA for the CDR3 is TGTGCCAGCAGCTTGGGGGTACAGTCCCAGAGCGGCTACACCTTC. It yields the protein CASSLGVQSQSGYTF.

CDR3 in DNA: TGTGCCAGCAGCTTAAGGGCCGGGACAGGGGGCCCTCTAACTAATGAAAAACTGTTTTTT. Its translation is CASSLRAGTGGPLTNEKLFF. The gene calls are TRBV7-6 and TRBJ1-4, with TRBD1 matching 12 bases. The CDR3 spans 20 residues. V trimming: 2 bases; J trimming: 1 base; junction bases outside the gene matches: 11. The germline CDR1 and CDR2 sequences are SGHVS and FNYEAQ. The whole variable domain, filled in from reference TRBV7-6 and TRBJ1-4, reads GAGVSQSPRYKVTKRGQDVALRCDPISGHVSLYWYRQALGQGPEFLTYFNYEAQQDKSGLPNDRFSAERPEGSISTLTIQRTEQRDSAMYRCASSLRAGTGGPLTNEKLFFGSGTQLSVL.

This clone was counted many times. This CDR3 is also generated by other DNA sequences in the sample. The chain is built from TRBV2 and TRBJ1-1, with D uncertain. Germline CDR1 reads SNHLY; CDR2 reads FYNNEI. CDR3 length: 13 residues. Trimming cost V 2 bases and J 1 base, with 5 bases left between them. DNA of the CDR3: TGTGCCAGCAGTGAACTACCGAACACTGAAGCTTTCTTT. Its protein product is CASSELPNTEAFF.

This chain joins TRBV27 and TRBJ2-3; 8 bases map to TRBD2. Germline V gives CDR1 MNHEY, CDR2 SMNVEV (reference sequence). The CDR3 loop spans 14 amino acids. Trimming at V came to 6 bases and at J to 3 bases, leaving 5 bases not matched to a gene. CDR3 residues: CASREAGVTDTQYF. CDR3 coding DNA: TGTGCCAGCAGGGAAGCGGGAGTAACAGATACGCAGTATTTT.